The clone carrying this TCR beta chain has only a few counts. Sequenced by immunoSEQ multiplex PCR; TCRdb stores in-frame clones only, minus some. Of 200,000 to 250,000 clones detected, about 83% appear once; the ten largest clones hold about 2%. The sample belongs to a study of blood T cell repertoires in COVID-19. With 2 bases clipped from V and 2 bases from J, the junction kept 5 bases outside the gene matches. This CDR3 is 15 amino acids long. CDR1 and CDR2 from the germline V gene are MNHEY and SVGEGT. J is TRBJ2-7 and V is TRBV6-2 or TRBV6-3, with 8 bases that match TRBD1. The clonotype originates from a man between 25 and 39 years old who had recovered from COVID-19. The sequencing sample was made of peripheral blood. The CDR3 bases are TGTGCCAGCAGTTACGCGGACAGGGCCACCTACGAGCAGTACTTC. Residues: CASSYADRATYEQYF.